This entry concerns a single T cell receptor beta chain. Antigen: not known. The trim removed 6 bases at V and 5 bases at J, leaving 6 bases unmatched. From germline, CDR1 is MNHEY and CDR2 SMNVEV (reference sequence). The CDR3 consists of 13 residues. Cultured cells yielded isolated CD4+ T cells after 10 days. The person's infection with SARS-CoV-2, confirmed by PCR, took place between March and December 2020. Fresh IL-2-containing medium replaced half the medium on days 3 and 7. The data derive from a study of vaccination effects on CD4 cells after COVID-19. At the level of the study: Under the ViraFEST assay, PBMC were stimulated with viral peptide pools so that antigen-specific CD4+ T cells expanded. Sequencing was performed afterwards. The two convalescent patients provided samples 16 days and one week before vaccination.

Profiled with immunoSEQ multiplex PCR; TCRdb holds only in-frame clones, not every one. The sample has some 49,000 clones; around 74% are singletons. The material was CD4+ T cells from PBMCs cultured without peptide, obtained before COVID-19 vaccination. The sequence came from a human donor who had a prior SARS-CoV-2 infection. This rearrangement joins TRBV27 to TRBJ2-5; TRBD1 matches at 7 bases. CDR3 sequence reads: CASRTTGVETQYF. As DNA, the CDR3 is TGTGCCAGCAGAACAACAGGGGTTGAGACCCAGTACTTC.